This T cell receptor beta chain was documented in a study of vaccination and CD4 T cells after COVID-19. Whole-study context: Taking of post-vaccine samples occurred a median around 67 days after dose two (range 14 to 241).

This clonotype was found a few times. What it binds is unknown. The CDR3 has 15 amino acids. V gave up 4 bases and J gave up 8 bases, with 18 bases separating them. The V gene's germline CDR1 is LNHDA and CDR2 SQIVND (reference sequence). Indicated treatment: approximately 9-day PBMC culture with coronavirus spike peptide pools or control peptides (ViraFEST assay). ViraFEST used peptide pools to expand antigen-specific T cells before TCR sequencing. The Oncomine TCR Beta short-read assay was applied to DNA of cultured CD4+ T cells. In this case, cultured CD4+ T cells provided the extracted genomic DNA. TCRdb recomputed calls from the PCR reads with MiXCR, one row per CDR3 protein. The sample has under 25,000 distinct CDR3 sequences; 26% are singletons.

The chain has TRBV19 and TRBJ2-1; D possibly corresponds to TRBD2 (7 bases). The clonotype comes from a human donor with COVID-19. The sequenced sample was cultured CD4+ T cells from blood. The CDR3 reads CASSRGGLESYEQFF. CDR3 nucleotides: TGTGCCAGTAGTAGGGGGGGCTTAGAGAGTTATGAGCAGTTCTTC.